A single sample is the source of the 24 T cell receptor beta chains below, sequenced in a study of T-cell reconstitution after alpha-beta-depleted transplantation in children. Unique molecular identifiers were used to barcode this TCRbeta library. TCRdb reanalysed the PCR reads using MiXCR and keeps one entry per CDR3 protein. The data hold about 400,000 distinct CDR3 sequences, with 20% observed a single time. The starting material was PBMCs from the stem cell graft donor, obtained from the stem cell graft. The origin of the receptors is a human donor who donated a stem cell graft to a child with acute myeloid leukemia.

V and J are TRBV20-1 and TRBJ2-3; weak D call: TRBD1 (6 bases). The CDR3 is made up of 12 amino acids. Germline-derived CDR1 and CDR2 are DFQATT and SNEGSKA (reference sequence). Deletions cut 7 bases from V and 4 bases from J, with 12 bases between. The CDR3 DNA follows: TGCAGTGTTCCGAAGGGGGCAGATACGCAGTATTTT. This gives the protein CSVPKGADTQYF.

V is TRBV11-2 and J is TRBJ2-7, with D uncertain. The CDR3 is 13 residues long. Germline CDR1 SGHAT, CDR2 FQNNGV. Trimming took 8 bases from V and 2 from J, leaving 13 bases between them. The CDR3 is CASLDLNPYEQYF. DNA for the CDR3: TGTGCCAGCCTCGACTTGAATCCCTACGAGCAGTACTTC. Supplemented by reference TRBV11-2 and TRBJ2-7, the full variable domain reads EAGVAQSPRYKIIEKRQSVAFWCNPISGHATLYWYQQILGQGPKLLIQFQNNGVVDDSQLPKDRFSAERLKGVDSTLKIQPAKLEDSAVYLCASLDLNPYEQYFGPGTRLTVT.

Many counts were recorded for this clonotype. This chain connects TRBV20-1 to TRBJ2-1, with D maybe TRBD2 (6 bases). There are 15 residues in the CDR3. Looked up from germline, CDR1 is DFQATT and CDR2 is SNEGSKA (reference sequence). The ends were cut back, 1 base at V and 4 bases at J, with 14 bases in the middle. The CDR3 region is CSARGLGDLYNEQFF. The CDR3 region has the DNA TGCAGTGCTAGAGGACTAGGTGATCTTTACAATGAGCAGTTCTTC.

The sample holds many counts of this clonotype. The chain links TRBV6-1 to TRBJ2-1; TRBD2 might be the D (6 bases). This CDR3 is 13 amino acids long. The germline V gene has CDR1 MNHNS and CDR2 SASEGT. Trimming removed 7 bases from V and 4 bases from J, with 11 bases in between. The CDR3, as DNA: TGTGCCAGCAAAGGGACTCAGTACAATGAGCAGTTCTTC. It yields the protein CASKGTQYNEQFF.

The table lists this clonotype with a few counts. This chain links TRBV12-3 or TRBV12-4 with TRBJ2-3, with D hard to call. V dropped 5 bases and J dropped 4 bases, with 10 bases sitting between them. The CDR3 is made up of 13 amino acids. CDR3 residues: CASSPAMADTQYF. The CDR3 nucleotides are TGTGCCAGCAGTCCCGCCATGGCAGATACGCAGTATTTT.

This clonotype was recorded many times. The V gene is TRBV20-1, the J gene TRBJ2-7; D remains unclear. The CDR3 contains 15 residues. From germline, CDR1 is DFQATT and CDR2 SNEGSKA (reference sequence). V was trimmed by 3 bases and J by 2 bases, leaving 17 bases between them. The CDR3 region has the DNA TGCAGTGCTAGTGAATACACCCGCTACCCCTACGAGCAGTACTTC. Translated, it gives CSASEYTRYPYEQYF.

This sequence joins TRBV12-3 or TRBV12-4 and TRBJ2-1, with D perhaps TRBD1 (6 bases). V lost 5 bases to trimming and J lost 11 bases, with 10 bases between them. This CDR3 contains 11 residues. DNA for the CDR3: TGTGCCAGCAGTGGACAGCAAAAGCAGTTCTTC. The encoded protein is CASSGQQKQFF.

This clonotype was recorded at least ten times. The rearrangement joins TRBV20-1 to TRBJ1-1; tentative D call: TRBD1 (5 bases). From germline, CDR1 is DFQATT and CDR2 SNEGSKA (reference sequence). This CDR3 has 12 amino acids. Trimming removed 6 bases from V and 0 bases from J, with 8 bases in between. The CDR3 nucleotides read TGCAGTGCCATCAGGGTGAACACTGAAGCTTTCTTT. Amino acid sequence: CSAIRVNTEAFF.

This chain links TRBV4-1 with TRBJ2-1; 12 positions agree with TRBD1. CDR1 is MGHRA and CDR2 is YSYEKL in the germline V gene. The V and J ends lost 1 base and 7 bases, in that order; junction bases with no gene match: 5. CDR3 size: 16 residues. CDR3 sequence (DNA): TGCGCCAGCAGCCAAGTGGCGGGACAGGGGGCTAATGAGCAGTTCTTC. Protein: CASSQVAGQGANEQFF.

This chain connects TRBV12-3 or TRBV12-4 to TRBJ2-7, with 9 bases fitting TRBD1. The CDR3 runs to 14 residues. V was pared by 7 bases and J by 5 bases, with 9 bases of the junction left unmatched. The CDR3 coding sequence is TGTGCCAGCACCCTAACGGGACAGGGCCACGAGCAGTACTTC. Translated, it gives CASTLTGQGHEQYF.

This clonotype has more than one count but fewer than ten. The rearrangement links TRBV20-1 to TRBJ2-3; no clear D gene. CDR1 and CDR2 (germline): DFQATT, SNEGSKA (reference sequence). V was trimmed by 2 bases and J by 0 bases, leaving 6 bases between them. The CDR3 covers 13 residues. The CDR3 sequence is CSARMSSTDTQYF. CDR3 sequence (DNA): TGCAGTGCTAGAATGTCAAGCACAGATACGCAGTATTTT.

The gene calls are TRBV20-1 and TRBJ1-5; D is unresolved. This CDR3 spans 15 amino acids. V lost 4 bases to trimming and J lost 1 base, with 14 bases between them. Germline loops: CDR1 DFQATT, CDR2 SNEGSKA (reference sequence). The DNA of the CDR3 is TGCAGTGCTAAACCGCGGTCCGGGAGCAATCAGCCCCAGCATTTT. It translates to CSAKPRSGSNQPQHF.

The chain carries TRBV24-1 and TRBJ1-1, with D unresolved. The CDR3 totals 17 residues. Germline V gene data show CDR1 as KGHDR and CDR2 as SFDVKD. V was trimmed by 3 bases and J by 0 bases, leaving 16 bases between them. CDR3 region: CATSDKGIGQLNTEAFF. The CDR3 DNA reads as TGTGCCACCAGTGATAAGGGTATCGGTCAGCTGAACACTGAAGCTTTCTTT.

The V and J genes are TRBV12-3 or TRBV12-4 and TRBJ2-1; possibly TRBD1 for D (6 bases). V lost 5 bases and J 9 bases, leaving 14 bases between the germline ends. This CDR3 contains 13 residues. The CDR3 sequence: CASSSTRGSEQFF. The CDR3 DNA follows: TGTGCCAGCAGTAGTACCAGGGGTAGTGAGCAGTTCTTC.

The table lists this clonotype with many counts. The chain carries TRBV19 and TRBJ2-2, with D perhaps TRBD2 (5 bases). Germline CDR1 LNHDA, CDR2 SQIVND (reference sequence). This CDR3 region has 15 residues. The ends were cut back, 3 bases at V and 1 base at J, with 9 bases in the middle. The CDR3 protein is CASSIRRENTGELFF. DNA of the CDR3: TGTGCCAGTAGTATCCGCCGGGAGAACACCGGGGAGCTGTTTTTT.

The chain combines TRBV29-1 with TRBJ1-2, with D uncertain. Germline V gives CDR1 SQVTM, CDR2 ANQGSEA. The CDR3 is made up of 12 amino acids. V was pared by 1 base and J by 4 bases, with 7 bases between. The CDR3 sequence: CSVEGVGYGYTF. Here the CDR3 DNA reads TGCAGCGTTGAAGGTGTCGGCTATGGCTACACCTTC.

The chain carries TRBV4-1 and TRBJ1-1; tentative D call: TRBD1 (5 bases). Trimming removed 1 base from V and 1 base from J, with 13 bases in between. Germline V gene lookup returns CDR1 MGHRA and CDR2 YSYEKL. This CDR3 region has 16 residues. Written as DNA, the CDR3 is TGCGCCAGCAGCCAAGGGGGGAGTAGGGGGAACACTGAAGCTTTCTTT. Translation: CASSQGGSRGNTEAFF.

This clonotype was recorded a few times. The genes are TRBV24-1 and TRBJ1-1; D remains ambiguous. The CDR3 runs 14 residues. V was cut by 6 bases and J by 0 bases, with 10 bases left in between. In germline, CDR1 is KGHDR, CDR2 SFDVKD. The CDR3 here is CATSRNGLNTEAFF. DNA of the CDR3: TGTGCCACCAGTAGGAATGGTCTGAACACTGAAGCTTTCTTT.

This clonotype came up many times. This chain links TRBV24-1 with TRBJ2-5; D gene unclear. V was cut by 4 bases and J by 5 bases, with 13 bases left in between. In germline, CDR1 is KGHDR, CDR2 SFDVKD. This CDR3 is built from 14 residues. Here the CDR3 DNA reads TGTGCCACCAGTGAACGTTGGGCGGATGAGACCCAGTACTTC. It specifies CATSERWADETQYF.

The gene calls are TRBV7-2 and TRBJ2-1; weak D call: TRBD1 (5 bases). In germline, CDR1 is SGHTA, CDR2 FQGNSA. The CDR3 runs 15 residues. The V gene lost 1 base and the J gene lost 3 bases, with 10 bases spanning the gap. The CDR3 DNA follows: TGTGCCAGCAGCTTAGGGACATTTAACTACAATGAGCAGTTCTTC. The encoded protein is CASSLGTFNYNEQFF.

This clonotype was counted many times. The chain carries TRBV12-3 or TRBV12-4 and TRBJ2-7; D remains ambiguous. CDR3 length: 11 amino acids. V dropped 7 bases and J dropped 10 bases, with 14 bases sitting between them. The CDR3 nucleotides read TGTGCCAGCACCTCGGGCACCACCCAGTACTTC. It encodes CASTSGTTQYF.

The genes are TRBV11-2 and TRBJ2-1; weak D call: TRBD1 (6 bases). Per the germline V gene, CDR1 is SGHAT and CDR2 is FQNNGV. V was shortened by 5 bases and J by 4 bases, with 12 bases between the two germline ends. The CDR3 length is 14 residues. The CDR3 spells CASSKDRSYNEQFF. The CDR3 DNA is TGTGCCAGCAGCAAAGACAGGAGTTACAATGAGCAGTTCTTC.

In the case of this clonotype: A much larger clone lies a single base off, so this may be a read error. V and J are TRBV20-1 and TRBJ2-3, with a tentative D call TRBD1 (6 bases). This CDR3 region has 11 residues. In germline, CDR1 is DFQATT, CDR2 SNEGSKA (reference sequence). Trimming took 3 bases from V and 10 from J, leaving 11 bases between them. In DNA form, the CDR3 reads TGCAGTGCTAGTCCAGGGGATTCGCAGTATTTT. It is translated as CSASPGDSQYF.

The chain has TRBV7-9 and TRBJ1-4; tentative D call: TRBD1 (6 bases). CDR3 size: 13 residues. The germline V and J ends were trimmed by 5 bases and 8 bases, with 12 bases remaining between them. Germline V lookup: CDR1 SEHNR, CDR2 FQNEAQ (reference sequence). The CDR3 DNA reads as TGTGCCAGCAGCCCGGGGACAACGGAAAAACTGTTTTTT. Protein sequence: CASSPGTTEKLFF.